This TCR beta chain derives from a study of T cell changes during pregnancy in multiple sclerosis (dated by TCRdb to the late 2010s). Background for the entire study: Changes in the T cell repertoire over the course of pregnancy were examined in this study in women with multiple sclerosis.

Comments on this clone: Its antigen is still unknown. Per-nucleotide qualities are absent, and no much larger clonotype sits a single base away.

Library preparation used the immunoSEQ multiplex PCR assay. The immuneACCESS repertoire file appears here via TCRdb, limited to in-frame rearrangements. These files lack a portion of the clones; in checked studies, under half of the deficit traces to unresolved V genes, and the cause of the others is not known. The sample table records fewer than 130,000 clones; roughly nine tenths of these occur just once. 3% to 3.5% of the sample is taken by the ten largest. The germline V gene sets CDR1 to SGHVS and CDR2 to FQNEAQ. The CDR3 holds 14 amino acids from the cysteine to the phenylalanine. Only CDR3 DNA remains: 42 bases, in frame from the first base. Trimming costs V 3 bases and J 4 bases, and their ends lie 13 bases apart.

Here the chain combines TRBV7-8 and TRBJ2-7, and TRBD2 may be the D gene, going by 7 matching bases. The TCR sequence derives from a female donor with multiple sclerosis, enrolled in a pregnancy study. Sequencing used peripheral blood, obtained after pregnancy. The DNA reads as follows: TGTGCCAGCAGCTTGGAGGGGGGGCCATACGAGCAGTACTTC. Its translation is CASSLEGGPYEQYF.